These 25 T cell receptor beta chains were sequenced from one sample in a study of graft-versus-host responses after intestinal transplantation. No cognate antigen is known for these TCRs. Clones were sequenced by immunoSEQ multiplex PCR, and TCRdb holds only the in-frame ones, with some missing. Seen here are approximately 110,000 clones, just over 90% observed once, and the top ten hold 0.2% to 0.25%. Sequencing was performed on unstimulated CD4+ T cells sorted from spleen or lymph node cells, taken before transplant. Receptor source: a human donor who was the organ donor for an intestinal transplant.

This rearrangement joins TRBV10-3 to TRBJ1-1; 7 positions agree with TRBD1. Germline lookup yields CDR1 ENHRY and CDR2 SYGVKD. V trimming: 10 bases; J trimming: 1 base; junction bases outside the gene matches: 9. The CDR3 runs 14 residues. CDR3 DNA: TGTGCCACCCAGTCGACAGGGCGGAACACTGAAGCTTTCTTT. Protein: CATQSTGRNTEAFF.

The count of this clone is one. The genes are TRBV4-3 and TRBJ1-1, with D uncertain. V lost 1 base and J 8 bases, leaving 17 bases between the germline ends. The length of the CDR3 is 15 residues. Germline CDR1 is LGHNA and CDR2 is YSLEER. In nucleotides, the CDR3 is TGCGCCAGCAGCCAAGTGCCAGGATTTTTCGAAGAAGCTTTCTTT. Translated: CASSQVPGFFEEAFF.

This chain joins TRBV19 and TRBJ2-1; either TRBD1 or TRBD2 may fit D (5 bases each). Germline CDR1 is LNHDA and CDR2 is SQIVND (reference sequence). Trimming took off 3 bases at V and 9 bases at J, with 9 bases between the two ends. The CDR3 runs 12 residues. CDR3 DNA: TGTGCCAGTAGTATGTTTGGGGGTGAGCAGTTCTTC. Its translation: CASSMFGGEQFF.

The genes are TRBV19 and TRBJ1-2; D may be TRBD1 (5 bases). This CDR3 is built from 13 residues. V was pared by 8 bases and J by 8 bases, with 18 bases between. Germline CDR1 reads LNHDA; CDR2 reads SQIVND (reference sequence). The CDR3 DNA follows: TGTGCCAGTCGGCAACTAACGGGGGACGGCTACACCTTC. It yields the protein CASRQLTGDGYTF.

The gene calls are TRBV10-2 and TRBJ2-2; no definite D call. The CDR3 has 14 amino acids. V was trimmed by 2 bases and J by 7 bases, leaving 11 bases between them. Germline assignment: CDR1 WSHSY and CDR2 SAAADI. The CDR3 loop is CASSEDSAIGELFF. The CDR3 DNA is TGCGCCAGCAGTGAGGATTCGGCAATCGGGGAGCTGTTTTTT.

The chain carries TRBV25-1 and TRBJ2-3, with D unresolved. Trimming removed 1 base from V and 4 bases from J, with 9 bases in between. In germline, CDR1 is MGHDK, CDR2 SYGVNS. The CDR3 has 14 residues. The CDR3 DNA sequence: TGTGCCAGCAGTGAATTGCAGGAGCCAGATACGCAGTATTTT. This encodes CASSELQEPDTQYF. The variable domain in full, completed from reference TRBV25-1 and TRBJ2-3, reads EADIYQTPRYLVIGTGKKITLECSQTMGHDKMYWYQQDPGMELHLIHYSYGVNSTEKGDLSSESTVSRIRTEHFPLTLESARPSHTSQYLCASSELQEPDTQYFGPGTRLTVL.

The chain uses TRBV6-5 and TRBJ2-7; 13 nucleotides agree with TRBD2. The CDR3 contains 14 residues. CDR1 MNHEY and CDR2 SVGAGI come from the germline V gene. J gave up 4 bases and V 4 bases, and 1 base lay outside the gene matches. CDR3 in amino acids: CASSWTSGSYEQYF. The DNA of the CDR3 is TGTGCCAGCAGTTGGACTAGCGGGAGTTACGAGCAGTACTTC.

This rearrangement joins TRBV29-1 to TRBJ2-1, with D perhaps matching TRBD2 (6 bases). The CDR3 has 13 amino acids. The germline CDR1 and CDR2 sequences are SQVTM and ANQGSEA. V dropped 6 bases and J dropped 0 bases, with 9 bases sitting between them. The CDR3 DNA is TGCAGCGTAGTAGCGGTCTCCTACAATGAGCAGTTCTTC. Translated, it gives CSVVAVSYNEQFF.

V usage is TRBV6-4 and J usage is TRBJ1-2; weak D call: TRBD1 (5 bases). The V end lost 5 bases, the J end lost 5 bases, and 15 bases lay between the germline ends. The germline gives CDR1 MRHNA, CDR2 SNTAGT. CDR3 size: 14 residues. The chain's CDR3 is CASSSEGLGYGYTF. CDR3 DNA: TGTGCCAGCAGTTCGGAGGGGCTGGGATATGGCTACACCTTC.

The chain joins TRBV2 to TRBJ2-7, with a weak D call TRBD1 (5 bases). Germline V gene sequence: CDR1 SNHLY, CDR2 FYNNEI. The length of the CDR3 is 13 residues. V shed 3 bases and J shed 3 bases, with 9 bases lying between them. DNA of the CDR3: TGTGCCAGCAGTGAGACAGAACTCTACGAGCAGTACTTC. Translation: CASSETELYEQYF.

The chain uses TRBV6-6 and TRBJ2-1; D gene ambiguous. Germline assignment: CDR1 MNHNY and CDR2 SVGAGI (reference sequence). This CDR3 has 12 amino acids. Trimming pared 0 bases from V and 12 bases from J, leaving 9 bases between. The CDR3 sequence is CASSYSAASQFF. CDR3 nucleotide sequence: TGTGCCAGCAGTTACTCGGCGGCCTCGCAGTTCTTC.

The J gene is TRBJ2-1, the V gene TRBV9, with TRBD2 identical over 9 bases. CDR1 SGDLS and CDR2 YYNGEE come from the germline V gene. Losses at the gene ends were 4 bases for V and 3 bases for J; bases not matched to a gene: 8. CDR3 length equals 16 residues. The CDR3 loop reads CASSPRLLAGYNEQFF. The CDR3, as DNA: TGTGCCAGCAGCCCCAGGCTACTAGCGGGCTACAATGAGCAGTTCTTC.

The chain carries TRBV7-9 and TRBJ2-1; 7 bases line up with TRBD2. The germline gives CDR1 SEHNR, CDR2 FQNEAQ (reference sequence). CDR3 length: 17 amino acids. Trimming removed 1 base from V and 0 bases from J; junction bases left unmatched: 6. CDR3: CASSLGPRESSYNEQFF. The CDR3 nucleotides are TGTGCCAGCAGCTTAGGGCCGCGGGAGAGCTCCTACAATGAGCAGTTCTTC.

The chain links TRBV6-1 to TRBJ1-2; the D gene is possibly TRBD1 (5 bases). Per the germline V gene, CDR1 is MNHNS and CDR2 is SASEGT. CDR3 length equals 14 residues. V was shortened by 6 bases and J by 2 bases, with 13 bases between the two germline ends. In nucleotides, the CDR3 is TGTGCCAGCAGAACCTCGGGGCTGAACTATGGCTACACCTTC. Its protein product is CASRTSGLNYGYTF.

This chain joins TRBV28 and TRBJ1-1; maybe TRBD1 (5 bases). Per germline, CDR1 MDHEN and CDR2 SYDVKM. The CDR3 is 14 residues long. Trimming pared 7 bases from V and 1 base from J, leaving 13 bases between. As DNA, the CDR3 is TGTGCCAGCATGACCCCGGGACCGAACACTGAAGCTTTCTTT. Its protein product is CASMTPGPNTEAFF.

V and J are TRBV7-9 and TRBJ1-2; TRBD1 matches at 10 bases. Trimming removed 8 bases from V and 7 bases from J; junction bases left unmatched: 7. The CDR3 is 13 residues long. Germline V gene sequence: CDR1 SEHNR, CDR2 FQNEAQ (reference sequence). In nucleotides, the CDR3 is TGTGCCAGCGGCCCAGGGACAGGGGTTGGCTACACCTTC. Amino acid sequence: CASGPGTGVGYTF.

The V call is TRBV14, the J call TRBJ1-2; no clear D. This CDR3 has 15 amino acids. Trimming stripped 4 bases from V and 4 bases from J, with 16 bases between. CDR1 SGHDN and CDR2 FVKESK come from the germline V gene. The CDR3 nucleotides are TGTGCCAGCAGCCCGTCATGGTGGGGAGCCTATGGCTACACCTTC. Protein sequence: CASSPSWWGAYGYTF.

The V gene is TRBV30, the J gene TRBJ2-7, with 7 bases that match TRBD2. Germline CDR1 GTSNPN, CDR2 SVGIG (reference sequence). There are 13 residues in the CDR3. V shed 3 bases, J shed 2 bases, and the junction held 4 bases outside the gene matches. The CDR3 loop is CAWRRGTTYEQYF. DNA for the CDR3: TGTGCCTGGAGACGAGGGACTACCTACGAGCAGTACTTC.

This clone was picked up one time. The rearrangement links TRBV5-4 to TRBJ2-7; D gene uncertain. This CDR3 comprises 15 residues. V was clipped by 0 bases and J by 0 bases, with 10 bases between them. Germline-derived CDR1 and CDR2 are SGHNT and YYREEE (reference sequence). As DNA, the CDR3 is TGTGCCAGCAGCTTGGGTAGTTCTAGCTCCTACGAGCAGTACTTC. Protein sequence: CASSLGSSSSYEQYF. The full variable domain, completed using reference TRBV5-4 and TRBJ2-7, is ETGVTQSPTHLIKTRGQQVTLRCSSQSGHNTVSWYQQALGQGPQFIFQYYREEENGRGNFPPRFSGLQFPNYSSELNVNALELDDSALYLCASSLGSSSSYEQYFGPGTRLTVT.

The J gene is TRBJ2-3, the V gene TRBV5-1; D is ambiguous. Germline CDR1 reads SGHRS; CDR2 reads YFSETQ. The CDR3 totals 15 residues. V gave up 0 bases and J gave up 1 base, with 9 bases separating them. DNA for the CDR3: TGCGCCAGCAGCTTGGTGACTGGTGGCACAGATACGCAGTATTTT. It is translated as CASSLVTGGTDTQYF. Based on the CDR3 plus reference TRBV5-1 and TRBJ2-3, the full variable domain is KAGVTQTPRYLIKTRGQQVTLSCSPISGHRSVSWYQQTPGQGLQFLFEYFSETQRNKGNFPGRFSGRQFSNSRSEMNVSTLELGDSALYLCASSLVTGGTDTQYFGPGTRLTVL.

The CDR3 loop is CAISDRGREKLFF. The CDR3 DNA reads as TGTGCCATCAGTGACAGGGGGCGCGAAAAACTGTTTTTT. The V call is TRBV10-3, the J call TRBJ1-4; 8 bases map to TRBD1. V dropped 3 bases and J dropped 8; count of bases not matched to a gene: 2. CDR1 and CDR2 from the germline V gene are ENHRY and SYGVKD. This CDR3 is 13 amino acids long.

The chain is built from TRBV18 and TRBJ2-1, with TRBD1 identical over 7 bases. This CDR3 has 15 residues. The V gene end was trimmed by 3 bases and the J gene end by 3 bases; junction bases not matched to a gene: 5. From germline, CDR1 is KGHSH and CDR2 LQKENI. The CDR3 loop reads CASSPRGQIYNEQFF. The CDR3 coding sequence is TGTGCCAGCTCACCCCGGGGACAGATCTACAATGAGCAGTTCTTC.

This rearrangement joins TRBV5-8 to TRBJ1-1; D not certain. In germline, CDR1 is SGHTS, CDR2 YDEGEE. Trimming shortened V by 3 bases and J by 7 bases, and 19 bases separated the two germline ends. The CDR3 totals 15 residues. CDR3: CASSSTGVPWGEAFF. CDR3 sequence (DNA): TGTGCCAGCAGCTCAACCGGAGTGCCATGGGGTGAAGCTTTCTTT.

This chain uses TRBV7-9 with TRBJ2-5; D is unresolved. Germline-derived CDR1 and CDR2 are SEHNR and FQNEAQ (reference sequence). V was trimmed by 0 bases and J by 7 bases, leaving 9 bases between them. There are 13 residues in the CDR3. The CDR3: CASSLALIGTQYF. The CDR3 DNA reads TGTGCCAGCAGCTTAGCCCTCATAGGGACCCAGTACTTC.

The gene calls are TRBV30 and TRBJ1-2; the D is unclear. Germline CDR1 is GTSNPN and CDR2 is SVGIG (reference sequence). Trimming removed 3 bases from V and 4 bases from J, with 9 bases in between. The CDR3 loop spans 12 amino acids. The CDR3 sequence: CAWSDGIYGYTF. The CDR3 DNA follows: TGTGCCTGGAGCGATGGGATCTATGGCTACACCTTC.